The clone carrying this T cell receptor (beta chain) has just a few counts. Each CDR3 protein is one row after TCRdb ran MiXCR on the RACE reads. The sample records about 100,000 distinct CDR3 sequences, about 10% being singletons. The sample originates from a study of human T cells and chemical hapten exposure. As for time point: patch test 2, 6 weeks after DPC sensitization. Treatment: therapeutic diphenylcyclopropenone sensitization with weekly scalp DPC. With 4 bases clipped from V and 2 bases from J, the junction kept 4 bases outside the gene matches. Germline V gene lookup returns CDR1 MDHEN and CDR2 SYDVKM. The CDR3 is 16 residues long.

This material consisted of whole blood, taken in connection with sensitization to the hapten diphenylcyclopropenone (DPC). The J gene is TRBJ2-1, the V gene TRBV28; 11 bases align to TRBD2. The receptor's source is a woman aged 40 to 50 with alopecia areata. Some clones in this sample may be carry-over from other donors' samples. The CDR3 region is CASSSPTSGAYNEQFF. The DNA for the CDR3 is TGTGCCAGCAGTTCCCCGACTAGCGGGGCCTACAATGAGCAGTTCTTC.